This TCR beta chain was sequenced during a study of human T cells and chemical hapten exposure. Study-level points and caveats: No change in TCRs above 1 in 1000 frequency was produced by DPC sensitization. Expanded TCRs were compared with controls, and the expanded TCRs formed significantly more large CDR3 similarity clusters.

Worth noting for this clonotype: The target antigen is unknown.

Time point described: patch test 3, about 24 weeks after DPC sensitization. Treatment indicated: therapeutic diphenylcyclopropenone sensitization with weekly scalp DPC. The study extracted total RNA from unfractionated whole blood. The V end was cut by 4 bases, the J end by 7 bases, with 11 bases between. CDR3 length equals 13 residues. Germline CDR1 MNHEY, CDR2 SVGEGT. TCRdb re-analysed the RACE reads in MiXCR, keeping a single row per CDR3 protein. The sample yields approximately 97,000 distinct CDR3 sequences, 25% to 35% seen once. The TCR was taken from a man in his forties with alopecia areata. Some clones in this sample may be carry-over from other donors' samples. This material consisted of whole blood, taken in connection with sensitization to the hapten diphenylcyclopropenone (DPC). The genes are TRBV6-2 or TRBV6-3 and TRBJ1-5, with D unresolved. As DNA, the CDR3 is TGTGCCAGCAGTTTCGGGGAATCCCAGCCCCAGCATTTT. Its translation: CASSFGESQPQHF.